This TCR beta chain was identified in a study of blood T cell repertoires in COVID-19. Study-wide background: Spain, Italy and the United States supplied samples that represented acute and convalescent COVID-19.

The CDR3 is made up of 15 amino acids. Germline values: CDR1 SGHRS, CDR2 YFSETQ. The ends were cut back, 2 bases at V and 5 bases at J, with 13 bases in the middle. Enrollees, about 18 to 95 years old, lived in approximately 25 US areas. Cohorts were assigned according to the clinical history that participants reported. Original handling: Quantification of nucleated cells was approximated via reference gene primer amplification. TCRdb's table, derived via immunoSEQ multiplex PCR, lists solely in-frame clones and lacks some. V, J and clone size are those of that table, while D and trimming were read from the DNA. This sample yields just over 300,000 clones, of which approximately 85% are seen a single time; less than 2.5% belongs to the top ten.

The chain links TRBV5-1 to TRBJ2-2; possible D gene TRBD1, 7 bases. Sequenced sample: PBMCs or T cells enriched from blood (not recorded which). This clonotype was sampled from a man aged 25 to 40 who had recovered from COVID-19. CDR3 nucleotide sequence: TGCGCCAGCAGCTTCAGGGGGGTGAAAACCGGGGAGCTGTTTTTT. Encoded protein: CASSFRGVKTGELFF.